The clone carrying this TCR beta chain was recorded a few times. Its antigen is currently unknown. Documented treatment: approximately 9-day PBMC culture with coronavirus spike peptide pools or control peptides (ViraFEST assay). Each well held under 2.5 million PBMCs in IL-2 (around 9.7 IU/ml) medium with around 9.4 ug/ml peptide pools. The record originates from a study of vaccination and CD4 T cells after COVID-19. Background on the study: In culture, cells were exposed to overlapping spike peptides from SARS-CoV-2, HCoV-NL63, HCoV-OC43 and HCoV-229E.

An Oncomine TCR Beta short-read assay was used to sequence the DNA from cultured CD4+ T cells. Investigators obtained genomic DNA by extraction from cultured CD4+ T cells. TCRdb analysed the PCR reads with MiXCR anew, one entry per CDR3 protein. The table records about 15,000 distinct CDR3 sequences, nearly 50% of them present only once. Losses at the gene ends were 1 base for V and 7 bases for J; bases not matched to a gene: 6. CDR1 and CDR2 from the germline V gene are SGHVS and FQNEAQ. The CDR3 is made up of 14 amino acids. The sample was CD4+ T cells from blood, cultured in vitro, taken before SARS-CoV-2 vaccination. The TCR sequence derives from a human donor who had recovered from COVID-19. This sequence joins TRBV7-8 and TRBJ1-1, with TRBD1 identical over 7 bases. The CDR3 here is CASSLEGARNEAFF. The CDR3, as DNA: TGTGCCAGCAGCTTAGAGGGGGCACGTAATGAAGCTTTCTTT. Full variable domain (missing parts from reference TRBV7-8 and TRBJ1-1): GAGVSQSPRYKVAKRGQDVALRCDPISGHVSLFWYQQALGQGPEFLTYFQNEAQLDKSGLPSDRFFAERPEGSVSTLKIQRTQQEDSAVYLCASSLEGARNEAFFGQGTRLTVV.